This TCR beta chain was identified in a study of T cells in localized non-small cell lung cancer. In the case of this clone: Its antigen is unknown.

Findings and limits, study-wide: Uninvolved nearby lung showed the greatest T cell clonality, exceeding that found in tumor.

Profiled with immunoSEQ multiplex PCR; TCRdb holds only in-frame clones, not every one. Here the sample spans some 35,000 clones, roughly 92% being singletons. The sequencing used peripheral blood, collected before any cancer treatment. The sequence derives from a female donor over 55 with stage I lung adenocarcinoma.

CDR3 nucleotide sequence: TGTGCCAGCAGCCAGGCAACAGTTTCCGAGCAGTACGTC. Encoded protein: CASSQATVSEQYV. This chain joins TRBV5-5 and TRBJ2-7; D unclear. With 4 bases removed from V and 6 bases from J, the gap between germline ends came to 14 bases. Per germline, CDR1 SGHKS and CDR2 YYEKEE (reference sequence). The length of the CDR3 is 13 residues.